Below are 7 T cell receptor beta chains sequenced from a single sample in a study of T cells in Graves' hyperthyroidism and ophthalmopathy. Amplified regions were TCR beta CDR3 sequences from RNA transcripts. The HTBI set primed first-round TCR CDR3 RT-PCR. Each CDR3 protein is one row after TCRdb ran MiXCR on the multiplex PCR reads. Of just under 750,000 distinct CDR3 sequences listed, 30% to 40% are singletons. The sample comprised blood. The receptors originated from a woman in her 40s with Graves' hyperthyroidism.

This clonotype was found many times. The rearrangement uses TRBV7-6 and TRBJ2-7; D perhaps matches TRBD2 (7 bases). Germline CDR1 SGHVS, CDR2 FNYEAQ. V dropped 1 base and J dropped 3 bases, with 13 bases sitting between them. This CDR3 is 15 amino acids long. CDR3 loop: CASSLGRGLNYEQYF. DNA of the CDR3: TGTGCCAGCAGCTTAGGGCGGGGGCTTAACTACGAGCAGTACTTC.

The rearrangement joins TRBV29-1 to TRBJ1-2; 8 bases fit TRBD1. Germline V lookup: CDR1 SQVTM, CDR2 ANQGSEA. The CDR3 runs to 14 residues. Trimming took 2 bases from V and 2 from J; bases not matched to a gene: 4. The CDR3 is CSVESGQGNYGYTF. The CDR3 nucleotides read TGCAGCGTTGAATCCGGACAGGGCAACTATGGCTACACCTTC.

This clonotype showed up just a few times. Sequence at one end of the junction differs from germline and may be a read error. The chain couples TRBV10-3 to TRBJ2-7, with TRBD2 identical over 9 bases. There are 14 residues in the CDR3. Germline CDR1 is ENHRY and CDR2 is SYGVKD. The CDR3 DNA is TGTGCCAGCGGGAGGGGGTTCCCCTCCTCCGAGCAGTACTTC. Its protein product is CASGRGFPSSEQYF.

This clonotype was observed a few times. The gene calls are TRBV28 and TRBJ2-7; D is unclear. V lost 5 bases and J 3 bases, leaving 11 bases between the germline ends. The CDR3 spans 13 residues. In germline, CDR1 is MDHEN, CDR2 SYDVKM. This chain's CDR3 is CASSPTTGYEQYF. The CDR3 nucleotides are TGTGCCAGCAGTCCGACGACGGGCTACGAGCAGTACTTC.

This clonotype was recorded many times. The chain uses TRBV6-6 and TRBJ1-3, with 7 bases aligning to TRBD1. Germline-derived CDR1 and CDR2 are MNHNY and SVGAGI (reference sequence). Trimming took 6 bases from V and 4 from J; bases not matched to a gene: 6. The CDR3 is 14 residues long. The CDR3 spells CASSATGLGNTIYF. The CDR3 region has the DNA TGTGCCAGCAGCGCGACAGGGCTAGGAAACACCATATATTTT.

V gene TRBV2 combines with J gene TRBJ2-7, with D perhaps TRBD1 (5 bases). There are 14 residues in the CDR3. The V end lost 6 bases, the J end lost 3 bases, and 15 bases lay between the germline ends. CDR1 and CDR2 (germline): SNHLY, FYNNEI. The CDR3 DNA reads TGTGCCAGCAGCTCCATGCTGGGGCACTACGAGCAGTACTTC. Translating gives CASSSMLGHYEQYF. Full variable domain (missing parts from reference TRBV2 and TRBJ2-7): EPEVTQTPSHQVTQMGQEVILRCVPISNHLYFYWYRQILGQKVEFLVSFYNNEISEKSEIFDDQFSVERPDGSNFTLKIRSTKLEDSAMYFCASSSMLGHYEQYFGPGTRLTVT.

The chain employs TRBV6-5 and TRBJ1-5; D may be TRBD1 (5 bases). V lost 4 bases, J lost 2 bases, and 12 bases lay in between. This CDR3 region has 15 residues. Per germline, CDR1 MNHEY and CDR2 SVGAGI. This chain's CDR3 is CASSSRARGNQPQHF. The CDR3 nucleotides read TGTGCCAGCAGTTCCAGGGCGAGGGGCAATCAGCCCCAGCATTTT.